Included here is one T cell receptor (beta chain) sequence, with context. The germline CDR1 and CDR2 sequences are SGHTA and FQGNSA. Between the trimmed V and J ends, which lost 6 bases and 3 bases, there was a span of 14 bases. The CDR3 covers 14 residues. The sample is drawn from a study of blood T cell repertoires in COVID-19. Here immunoSEQ multiplex PCR was the method, and the copy in TCRdb shows in-frame clones only, minus some. Counted here are some 350,000 clones, around 91% occurring once; the ten biggest clones make up 2.5% to 4%. The chain carries TRBV7-2 and TRBJ1-1; the D is unclear. This receptor was taken from a woman aged 18-29 years who had recovered from COVID-19. The sample consisted of peripheral blood. This CDR3 is CASRPKLADTEAFF. The CDR3 DNA reads TGTGCCAGCAGACCGAAACTGGCGGACACTGAAGCTTTCTTT.